The sequence of this T cell receptor (beta chain) was determined in a study of CD8 T cells in ankylosing spondylitis listed by TCRdb under 2017. General notes on the study: The study profiled T cell receptor beta repertoires in healthy donors and ankylosing spondylitis patients to find disease-linked TCR variants. The whole study cohort included 108 healthy donors and over 20 ankylosing spondylitis patients. Peripheral blood was sampled, and synovial fluid was also collected from ankylosing spondylitis patients.

The instrument was an Illumina HiSeq 2500. Quantitative 5'-RACE with molecular barcodes was used to prepare TCR beta libraries. On the study's bioinformatics: Disease-linked TCR variants were identified with a new computational method built on a probabilistic model of VDJ rearrangement. The raw public reads went through TCRdb reprocessing: fastp at Q25, MiXCR clone calling, in-frame beta chains kept. Identical CDR3 proteins give one entry, which carries the most common genes and DNA. TCRdb's processing, not the authors' own work, is the source of the V and J calls. The sample table records 750,000 to 850,000 distinct CDR3 sequences; 12% of these occur just once. The top ten clones comprise more than 0.5% of the sample. As regards this clonotype: What this receptor recognizes is not known. It has no much larger one-base neighbor in the sample; base qualities were not kept.

The paper as a whole reports these results and caveats: In peripheral blood, the disease-linked clones were found at relatively low frequencies and had a CD8+ phenotype. The disease-linked clones were reported as significantly enriched in matched synovial fluid samples from ankylosing spondylitis patients. Some motif variants were previously reported in synovial fluid and blood of reactive arthritis patients, suggesting common disease-initiation mechanisms. Blood from ankylosing spondylitis patients appeared to be characterized by a TCR beta motif made up of under ten highly homologous amino acid variants.

The sequenced material came from blood, either unsorted or a sorted T cell fraction (not recorded which). The sequence came from a male donor with ankylosing spondylitis.

The CDR3 amino acid sequence is: CASSPSLGAYYGYTF. The sequenced DNA: TGTGCCAGCAGCCCCTCCCTGGGGGCATACTATGGCTACACCTTC. The chain links TRBV7-2 with TRBJ1-2; TRBD1 could be the D gene, as 6 bases match. Between the V and J ends, shortened by 5 bases and 3 bases respectively, the junction contains 16 bases. Based on the germline V gene, the CDR1 and CDR2 sequences are SGHTA and FQGNSA. The CDR3 covers 15 residues, taking in both the cysteine and the phenylalanine. The entry retains the CDR3 DNA only, 45 bases that are in frame from base 1.